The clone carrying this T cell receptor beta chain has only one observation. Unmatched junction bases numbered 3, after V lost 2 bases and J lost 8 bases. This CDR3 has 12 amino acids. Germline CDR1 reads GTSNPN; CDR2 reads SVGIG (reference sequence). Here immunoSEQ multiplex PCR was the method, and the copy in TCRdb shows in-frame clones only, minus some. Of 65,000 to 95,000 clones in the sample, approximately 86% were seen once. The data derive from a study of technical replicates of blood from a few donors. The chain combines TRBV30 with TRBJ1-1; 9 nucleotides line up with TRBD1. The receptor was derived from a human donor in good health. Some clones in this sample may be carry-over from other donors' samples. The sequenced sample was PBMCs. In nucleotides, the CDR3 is TGTGCCTGGAGTTCCGGGACAGGGGAAGCTTTCTTT. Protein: CAWSSGTGEAFF.